The sequence of this TCR beta chain was determined in a study of blood T cell repertoires in COVID-19. Study background: Sources were T cells, B-cell-depleted T cells, or PBMCs; the material itself was cDNA or gDNA.

Original data processing: Estimation of nucleated cell counts relied on the amplification of reference gene primers. Some clones are missing from TCRdb's copy, which holds only in-frame ones; the method was immunoSEQ multiplex PCR. The D gene and trimming were derived from the DNA, and the V and J assignments and clone size from that table. This repertoire shows more than 140,000 clones, 75% to 85% found once; its top ten account for roughly 7.9%. Germline V gene data show CDR1 as DFQATT and CDR2 as SNEGSKA (reference sequence). The V end lost 3 bases, the J end lost 4 bases, and 7 bases lay between the germline ends. CDR3 length: 13 amino acids.

Sequencing was performed on peripheral blood. This TCR came from a woman aged 45-65 years in a cohort sampled during active or convalescent COVID-19. The V and J genes are TRBV20-1 and TRBJ1-6; D is unresolved. The CDR3 region is CSASYGYNSPLHF. DNA for the CDR3: TGCAGTGCTAGTTACGGGTATAATTCACCCCTCCACTTT.